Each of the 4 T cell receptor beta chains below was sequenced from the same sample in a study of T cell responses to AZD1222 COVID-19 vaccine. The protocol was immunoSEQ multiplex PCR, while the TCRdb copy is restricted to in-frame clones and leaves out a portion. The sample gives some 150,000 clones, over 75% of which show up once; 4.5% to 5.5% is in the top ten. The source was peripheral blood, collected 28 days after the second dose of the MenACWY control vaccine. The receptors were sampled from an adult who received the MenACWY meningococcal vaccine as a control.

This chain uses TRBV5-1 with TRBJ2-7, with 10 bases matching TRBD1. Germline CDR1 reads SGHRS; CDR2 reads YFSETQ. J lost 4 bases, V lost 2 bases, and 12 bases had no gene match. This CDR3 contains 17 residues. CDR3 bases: TGCGCCAGCAGCTTTGACGCCGGGACAGGGGAAGCTTACGAGCAGTACTTC. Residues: CASSFDAGTGEAYEQYF.

DNA of the CDR3: TGTGCCAGCAGTGAAGCTCGACATACTAGCGGCGAGCAGTACTTC. Translated, it gives CASSEARHTSGEQYF. The chain employs TRBV2 and TRBJ2-7, with 8 positions matching TRBD2. CDR3 length: 15 amino acids. Per the germline V gene, CDR1 is SNHLY and CDR2 is FYNNEI. V lost 0 bases to trimming and J lost 6 bases; unmatched junction nucleotides: 7. The entire variable domain, with the rest obtained from reference TRBV2 and TRBJ2-7, is as follows: EPEVTQTPSHQVTQMGQEVILRCVPISNHLYFYWYRQILGQKVEFLVSFYNNEISEKSEIFDDQFSVERPDGSNFTLKIRSTKLEDSAMYFCASSEARHTSGEQYFGPGTRLTVT.

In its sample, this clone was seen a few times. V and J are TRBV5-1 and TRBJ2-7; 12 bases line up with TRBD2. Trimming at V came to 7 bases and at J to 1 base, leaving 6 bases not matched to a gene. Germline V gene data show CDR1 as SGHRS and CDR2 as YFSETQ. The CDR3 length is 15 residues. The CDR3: CASSRTSGDSYEQYF. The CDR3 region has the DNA TGCGCCAGCTCTAGGACTAGCGGGGATTCCTACGAGCAGTACTTC.

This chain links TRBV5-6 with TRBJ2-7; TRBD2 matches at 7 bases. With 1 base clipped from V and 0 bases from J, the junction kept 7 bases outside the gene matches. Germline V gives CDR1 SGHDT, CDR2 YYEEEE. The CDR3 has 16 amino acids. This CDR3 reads CASSLQAGRASYEQYF. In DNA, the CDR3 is TGTGCCAGCAGCTTGCAAGCAGGGAGGGCCTCCTACGAGCAGTACTTC.